The following is a T cell receptor beta chain sequence with its context. The data were obtained in a study of T-cell memory formation after mild COVID-19. About the research overall: Each donor largely had its own TCR clusters.

The CDR3 is 14 residues long. Trimming pared 0 bases from V and 7 bases from J, leaving 9 bases between. From the 5' RACE reads, TCRdb called clonotypes with MiXCR, one entry per CDR3 protein. The data contain approximately 390,000 distinct CDR3 sequences, approximately 15% of them singletons. The chain is built from TRBV12-3 or TRBV12-4 and TRBJ2-2, with D possibly matching TRBD1 (6 bases). The clonotype was recovered from a man between 18 and 35 years old who had mild COVID-19 (a few samples of this study predate the infection). Cell type and time point are not known. The specimen sequenced was PBMCs or a T cell subset sorted from them (not recorded which). CDR3: CASSLARGHGELFF. CDR3 DNA sequence: TGTGCCAGCAGTTTAGCCAGGGGACACGGGGAGCTGTTTTTT.